These 29 T cell receptor beta chains were all obtained from the same sample, sequenced in a study of blood T cells in healthy people across ages. With a J-beta primer mix and a sample-barcoded 5' primer, a second PCR ran about 7 to 12 cycles. MiXCR, run by TCRdb on the 5' RACE reads, gives a single entry per CDR3 protein. The sample consists of some 1.4 million distinct CDR3 sequences, approximately 40% of them appearing once. Sequenced sample: blood. All receptors derive from a woman aged 18-35 years in good health.

In this sample, this clonotype turned up a few times. V and J are TRBV27 and TRBJ1-2; perhaps TRBD1 as D (5 bases). CDR1 and CDR2 from the germline V gene are MNHEY and SMNVEV (reference sequence). The CDR3 has 11 amino acids. The V gene lost 8 bases and the J gene lost 4 bases, with 8 bases spanning the gap. The CDR3 DNA sequence: TGTGCCAGCGCCGGGGGCTATGGCTACACCTTC. This codes for CASAGGYGYTF.

V gene TRBV11-2 combines with J gene TRBJ2-7, with TRBD2 identical over 13 bases. Germline V gives CDR1 SGHAT, CDR2 FQNNGV. Trimming cost V 0 bases and J 7 bases; bases outside gene matches: 3. The CDR3 has 15 amino acids. The CDR3 loop is CASSLDAGLAGEQYF. In DNA form, the CDR3 reads TGTGCCAGCAGCTTAGATGCGGGACTAGCGGGGGAGCAGTACTTC.

The chain couples TRBV5-6 to TRBJ1-5, with D unresolved. The CDR3 is 14 amino acids. V was shortened by 4 bases and J by 8 bases, with 16 bases between the two germline ends. Looked up from germline, CDR1 is SGHDT and CDR2 is YYEEEE. Written as DNA, the CDR3 is TGTGCCAGCAGCACCTCGCGCGGTATGGAGCCCCAGCATTTT. It is translated as CASSTSRGMEPQHF.

The rearrangement joins TRBV11-2 to TRBJ2-1; TRBD1 is a possible D gene (5 bases). There are 15 residues in the CDR3. Looked up from germline, CDR1 is SGHAT and CDR2 is FQNNGV. V lost 4 bases, J lost 7 bases, and 17 bases lay in between. CDR3 nucleotides: TGTGCCAGCAGCTCGCCCAAGGGGAAGGAAAATGAGCAGTTCTTC. Its translation is CASSSPKGKENEQFF. Full variable domain (rest looked up from reference TRBV11-2 and TRBJ2-1): EAGVAQSPRYKIIEKRQSVAFWCNPISGHATLYWYQQILGQGPKLLIQFQNNGVVDDSQLPKDRFSAERLKGVDSTLKIQPAKLEDSAVYLCASSSPKGKENEQFFGPGTRLTVL.

This clonotype showed up just a few times. The chain has TRBV4-1 and TRBJ2-7, with 9 nucleotides matching TRBD1. CDR1 and CDR2 from the germline V gene are MGHRA and YSYEKL. The CDR3 is 15 residues long. V lost 3 bases to trimming and J lost 3 bases; unmatched junction nucleotides: 6. The CDR3 reads CASSQPDRGDYEQYF. Here the CDR3 DNA reads TGCGCCAGCAGCCAGCCCGACAGGGGGGACTACGAGCAGTACTTC.

This clonotype was detected a few times. V gene TRBV4-2 combines with J gene TRBJ2-1; D might be TRBD2 (7 bases). This CDR3 region has 15 residues. V dropped 4 bases and J dropped 7 bases, with 17 bases sitting between them. Germline-derived CDR1 and CDR2 are LGHNA and YNFKEQ. CDR3 region: CASSPGALALNEQFF. The CDR3 bases are TGTGCCAGCAGCCCGGGGGCACTAGCGTTGAATGAGCAGTTCTTC.

The rearrangement links TRBV7-3 to TRBJ2-3; 7 bases map to TRBD2. Losses at the gene ends were 8 bases for V and 2 bases for J; bases not matched to a gene: 7. The length of the CDR3 is 14 residues. The V gene's germline CDR1 is SGHTA and CDR2 FQGTGA. The CDR3 protein is CASAPGLNTDTQYF. The CDR3 DNA reads TGTGCCAGCGCCCCGGGACTAAACACAGATACGCAGTATTTT.

This sequence joins TRBV6-5 and TRBJ1-1, with unresolved D. This CDR3 is 14 amino acids long. CDR1 is MNHEY and CDR2 is SVGAGI in the germline V gene. The ends were cut back, 5 bases at V and 3 bases at J, with 13 bases in the middle. The chain's CDR3 is CASSEADGDTEAFF. The CDR3 region has the DNA TGTGCCAGCAGTGAGGCGGACGGGGACACTGAAGCTTTCTTT.

This clonotype was recorded a few times. The V call is TRBV6-2 or TRBV6-3, the J call TRBJ2-1; D ambiguous. Deletions cut 5 bases from V and 0 bases from J, with 11 bases between. This CDR3 is 15 amino acids long. Looked up from germline, CDR1 is MNHEY and CDR2 is SVGEGT. This CDR3 is CASSRPGSSYNEQFF. CDR3 nucleotides: TGTGCCAGCAGTCGGCCGGGTAGCTCCTACAATGAGCAGTTCTTC.

This clonotype was picked up a small number of times. The CDR3 DNA sequence: TGTGCCAGCAGCCCAAGCGGGAGTCCCTCCTACGAGCAGTACTTC. Its translation is CASSPSGSPSYEQYF. V gene TRBV9 combines with J gene TRBJ2-7; 8 nucleotides line up with TRBD2. The germline V gene encodes CDR1 SGDLS and CDR2 YYNGEE. The ends lost 4 bases at V and 0 bases at J; junction bases unmatched: 6. The CDR3 covers 15 residues.

J is TRBJ2-3 and V is TRBV20-1, with TRBD2 matching over 7 bases. The junction had 7 bases not matched to a gene; V was cut back by 6 bases and J by 4 bases. From germline, CDR1 is DFQATT and CDR2 SNEGSKA (reference sequence). The CDR3 totals 13 residues. CDR3 DNA: TGCAGTGCCATCAGCGGGGTACCAGATACGCAGTATTTT. Its translation: CSAISGVPDTQYF.

The chain has TRBV6-1 and TRBJ1-1; D is undetermined. Deletions cut 6 bases from V and 1 base from J, with 12 bases between. Germline CDR1 is MNHNS and CDR2 is SASEGT. The CDR3 runs to 14 residues. The CDR3 region is CASRSQLENTEAFF. In nucleotides, the CDR3 is TGTGCCAGCAGGTCGCAGCTGGAGAACACTGAAGCTTTCTTT.

This chain connects TRBV11-2 to TRBJ1-5, with D tentatively TRBD1 (5 bases). This CDR3 is built from 15 residues. V dropped 0 bases and J dropped 9 bases, with 15 bases sitting between them. CDR1 SGHAT and CDR2 FQNNGV come from the germline V gene. CDR3 sequence: CASSLDPSGFGPQHF. CDR3 coding DNA: TGTGCCAGCAGCTTAGATCCGTCAGGGTTCGGGCCCCAGCATTTT.

The chain uses TRBV28 and TRBJ1-1; D unclear. CDR3 length: 13 amino acids. V dropped 5 bases and J dropped 6 bases, with 13 bases sitting between them. The germline V gene has CDR1 MDHEN and CDR2 SYDVKM. CDR3 coding DNA: TGTGCCAGCAGTGTAGTCGGGTTGGCTGAAGCTTTCTTT. Translation gives CASSVVGLAEAFF.

In its sample, this clonotype was seen a few times. This chain links TRBV2 with TRBJ2-7; the match to TRBD1 covers 7 bases. CDR1 is SNHLY and CDR2 is FYNNEI in the germline V gene. V gave up 6 bases and J gave up 0 bases; unmatched junction bases: 14. This CDR3 is built from 17 residues. The chain's CDR3 is CASRPTGRLLTSYEQYF. DNA for the CDR3: TGTGCCAGCAGGCCGACAGGGCGACTACTCACCTCCTACGAGCAGTACTTC.

J is TRBJ1-1 and V is TRBV14; 7 bases line up with TRBD1. Germline V gene lookup returns CDR1 SGHDN and CDR2 FVKESK. The CDR3 is 13 amino acids. With V trimmed by 6 bases and J by 3 bases, 4 bases remained unmatched. CDR3 sequence reads: CASRNRGHTEAFF. The CDR3 DNA follows: TGTGCCAGCAGAAACAGGGGTCACACTGAAGCTTTCTTT.

The genes are TRBV21-1 and TRBJ2-7; the D call of TRBD1 is as the table states it, not checked on the DNA. TRBV21-1 has pseudogene status. The CDR3 extends over 15 amino acids. In DNA form, the CDR3 reads TGTGCCAGCAGCAAAGCCTGCCAGGGGCAGGATGAGCAGTACTTC. It codes for CASSKACQGQDEQYF.

This chain uses TRBV24-1 with TRBJ2-6; no clear D gene. Between the trimmed V and J ends, which lost 9 bases and 2 bases, there was a span of 13 bases. Germline CDR1 is KGHDR and CDR2 is SFDVKD. The CDR3 has 15 residues. CDR3 region: CATGFDGAGANVLTF. The DNA for the CDR3 is TGTGCCACCGGCTTTGACGGTGCTGGGGCCAACGTCCTGACTTTC.

This clonotype was detected only a few times. The chain has TRBV2 and TRBJ2-7; 8 bases are a match to TRBD2. CDR1 is SNHLY, CDR2 FYNNEI, per germline. The trim removed 6 bases at V and 4 bases at J, leaving 11 bases unmatched. This CDR3 is 15 amino acids long. The DNA of the CDR3 is TGTGCCAGCAGGTTCAGACTAGCGACAAGTTACGAGCAGTACTTC. Its translation is CASRFRLATSYEQYF.

The chain employs TRBV20-1 and TRBJ2-5, with no clear D. V was trimmed by 6 bases and J by 1 base, leaving 12 bases between them. Germline CDR1 reads DFQATT; CDR2 reads SNEGSKA (reference sequence). This CDR3 is 13 amino acids long. CDR3 loop: CSAKGVAQETQYF. The DNA for the CDR3 is TGCAGTGCAAAAGGCGTGGCCCAAGAGACCCAGTACTTC.

J is TRBJ1-2 and V is TRBV5-6; 8 bases align to TRBD1. The V segment lost 1 base and the J segment 12 bases; nucleotides outside the gene matches: 11. The CDR3 length is 14 residues. Germline V gene sequence: CDR1 SGHDT, CDR2 YYEEEE. CDR3 sequence reads: CASSLQGANWLDTF. CDR3 sequence (DNA): TGTGCCAGCAGCTTGCAGGGGGCGAACTGGCTGGACACCTTC.

The chain is built from TRBV12-3 or TRBV12-4 and TRBJ2-3, with a weak D call TRBD2 (5 bases). CDR3 length: 17 residues. V was cut by 1 base and J by 0 bases, with 14 bases left in between. The CDR3 coding sequence is TGTGCCAGCAGTTTAGTTTTCTATCGGACTAGCACAGATACGCAGTATTTT. It translates to CASSLVFYRTSTDTQYF.

The chain combines TRBV20-1 with TRBJ2-3; D is possibly TRBD2 (5 bases). Germline V CDR1 and CDR2: DFQATT, SNEGSKA (reference sequence). CDR3 length: 12 amino acids. Trimming left V 2 bases short and J 5 bases short, with 8 bases between. The CDR3 sequence: CSARSSGDTQYF. In DNA, the CDR3 is TGCAGTGCTAGATCCAGCGGAGATACGCAGTATTTT.

V and J are TRBV6-2 or TRBV6-3 and TRBJ2-1, with 14 nucleotides matching TRBD2. This CDR3 contains 19 residues. CDR1 is MNHEY, CDR2 SVGEGT, per germline. J lost 8 bases, V lost 2 bases, and 14 bases had no gene match. Here the CDR3 DNA reads TGTGCCAGCAGTTACGGGGGGACTAGCGGGGGAATAGGGCGCGATGAGCAGTTCTTC. Its translation: CASSYGGTSGGIGRDEQFF.

This clonotype was seen only a few times. V and J are TRBV15 and TRBJ2-4; TRBD1 is a possible D gene (5 bases). CDR1 LNHNV and CDR2 YYDKDF come from the germline V gene (reference sequence). CDR3 length equals 14 residues. Trimming removed 0 bases at V and 13 bases at J, with 16 bases between. The CDR3 coding sequence is TGTGCCACCAGCAGAGATGACTCGACAGCGAAGCAGTACTTC. It encodes CATSRDDSTAKQYF.

The chain combines TRBV2 with TRBJ1-4, with D unresolved. From germline, CDR1 is SNHLY and CDR2 FYNNEI. The V and J ends lost 1 base and 7 bases respectively, with 7 bases between them. The CDR3 runs to 13 residues. CDR3 sequence: CASSEDLGEKLFF. For the CDR3, the DNA is TGTGCCAGCAGTGAAGATTTGGGTGAAAAACTGTTTTTT.

This clonotype was found a few times. The chain carries TRBV25-1 and TRBJ2-3, with D perhaps TRBD2 (6 bases). V gave up 1 base and J gave up 2 bases, with 16 bases separating them. The CDR3 length is 17 residues. Germline V gives CDR1 MGHDK, CDR2 SYGVNS. CDR3 in amino acids: CASSESGRGRSTDTQYF. The CDR3 coding sequence is TGTGCCAGCAGTGAATCGGGCCGGGGGAGATCCACAGATACGCAGTATTTT.

This clonotype has more than one count but fewer than ten. The genes are TRBV27 and TRBJ2-3, with D perhaps matching TRBD1 (6 bases). Deletions cut 5 bases from V and 2 bases from J, with 17 bases between. CDR3 length: 16 amino acids. Germline V gives CDR1 MNHEY, CDR2 SMNVEV (reference sequence). In DNA form, the CDR3 reads TGTGCCAGCAGTCCGCCGGGACACAGAATCACAGATACGCAGTATTTT. Translating it yields CASSPPGHRITDTQYF.

This clonotype was found a few times. The V and J genes are TRBV5-1 and TRBJ2-1; 7 nucleotides align to TRBD1. V was pared by 0 bases and J by 5 bases, with 2 bases of the junction left unmatched. The CDR3 sequence is 14 residues long. Germline CDR1 is SGHRS and CDR2 is YFSETQ. The CDR3 protein is CASSLGQGDNEQFF. The CDR3 region has the DNA TGCGCCAGCAGCTTGGGACAGGGAGACAATGAGCAGTTCTTC.